Sequencing of this TCR beta chain was carried out in a study of blood T cell repertoires in COVID-19. Study-level information: Acute and convalescent COVID-19 samples came from the United States, Italy and Spain. T cells, B-cell-depleted T cells, or PBMCs provided the cDNA or gDNA that served as material.

From germline, CDR1 is SQVTM and CDR2 ANQGSEA. The CDR3 is made up of 14 amino acids. Trimming stripped 4 bases from V and 1 base from J, with 13 bases between. This clone was counted once. Authors' processing steps: Reference gene primers were amplified, and this amplification served to estimate nucleated cell counts. Assay: immunoSEQ multiplex PCR; the TCRdb copy retains only in-frame clones and omits some. V and J calls plus clone size are reproduced from that table; the DNA served to infer D and trimming. In the table there are about 220,000 clones, roughly 84% of which are singletons. The chain links TRBV29-1 to TRBJ1-1; maybe TRBD1 (6 bases). This clonotype was sampled from a woman older than 75 with acute or convalescent COVID-19. The sample comprised peripheral blood. CDR3 in DNA: TGCAGCGTTGCACACAGGGCCGCGAACACTGAAGCTTTCTTT. This sequence encodes CSVAHRAANTEAFF.